The 4 T cell receptor beta chains below all came from one sample that was sequenced in a study of OX40 agonist ivuxolimab in advanced cancers. Generated by immunoSEQ multiplex PCR, the TCRdb table keeps only in-frame clones and is missing some. The top ten hold approximately 2.5% of the sample, which has 55,000 to 85,000 clones, 86% seen once. Material: CD4+ or CD8+ T cells sorted from blood, obtained in a trial of the OX40 agonist ivuxolimab. These receptors originate from an adult with an advanced solid tumor such as melanoma, head and neck, liver or kidney cancer.

The rearrangement joins TRBV7-3 to TRBJ2-1; D is uncertain. The V gene's germline CDR1 is SGHTA and CDR2 FQGTGA. This CDR3 contains 13 residues. Trimming shortened V by 5 bases and J by 7 bases, and 12 bases separated the two germline ends. Here the CDR3 DNA reads TGTGCCAGCAGCCCCAATGTCGGTAATGAGCAGTTCTTC. This encodes CASSPNVGNEQFF.

The rearrangement uses TRBV18 and TRBJ2-3; 11 bases agree with TRBD2. Germline V gives CDR1 KGHSH, CDR2 LQKENI. The length of the CDR3 is 16 residues. V was pared by 3 bases and J by 3 bases, with 5 bases of the junction left unmatched. The CDR3 DNA reads TGTGCCAGCTCACCGACTAGCGGGGACCCAACAGATACGCAGTATTTT. Translating gives CASSPTSGDPTDTQYF.

The chain combines TRBV28 with TRBJ1-2, with TRBD1 identical over 8 bases. The CDR3 extends over 12 amino acids. The V gene's germline CDR1 is MDHEN and CDR2 SYDVKM. Trimming removed 10 bases from V and 5 bases from J; junction bases left unmatched: 6. The CDR3 is CATTDRGYGYTF. In nucleotides, the CDR3 is TGTGCCACCACCGACAGGGGATATGGCTACACCTTC.

About this clone itself: An end of the junction differs from the germline gene, which may be a read error. V gene TRBV7-7 combines with J gene TRBJ2-3; 8 bases line up with TRBD2. Germline values: CDR1 SSHAT, CDR2 FNYEAQ (reference sequence). CDR3 size: 15 residues. DNA of the CDR3: TGTGCTAGCAGCCCGGCGGGGGGTTGGACAGATACGCAGTATTTT. Translation gives CASSPAGGWTDTQYF. Based on the CDR3 plus reference TRBV7-7 and TRBJ2-3, the full variable domain is GAGVSQSPRYKVTKRGQDVTLRCDPISSHATLYWYQQALGQGPEFLTYFNYEAQPDKSGLPSDRFSAERPEGSISTLTIQRTEQRDSAMYRCASSPAGGWTDTQYFGPGTRLTVL.